This T cell receptor beta chain was captured in a study of blood T cell repertoires in COVID-19. The repertoire was sequenced with immunoSEQ multiplex PCR; TCRdb's copy has only in-frame clones and lacks some. The sample holds 240,000 or so clones, about 86% seen once. The sample holds a few counts of this clone. CDR3 length equals 13 residues. CDR1 and CDR2 from the germline V gene are SGHNT and YYREEE (reference sequence). The V and J ends lost 4 bases and 5 bases respectively, with 10 bases between them. The sequencing sample was made of peripheral blood. This receptor was obtained from a man aged 55 to 70 with acute or convalescent COVID-19. The chain combines TRBV5-4 with TRBJ1-5; D perhaps matches TRBD1 (5 bases). In DNA, the CDR3 is TGTGCCAGCAGCAGGGGAGGGGATCAGCCCCAGCATTTT. Encoded protein: CASSRGGDQPQHF.